This TCR beta chain derives from a study of T-cell memory formation after mild COVID-19. Study in general: TCR clusters mostly belonged to single donors.

From 5'RACE with constant-segment primers came TCR alpha and TCR beta cDNA libraries that carried sample barcodes and UMIs. TCRdb redid the calling of the 5' RACE reads with MiXCR, one entry per CDR3 protein. The table lists more than 110,000 distinct CDR3 sequences, 20% to 25% of them singletons, with 24% in the top ten. Concerning this clonotype: Its antigen is undetermined.

Trimming took 3 bases from V and 4 from J; bases not matched to a gene: 11. There are 17 residues in the CDR3. Per the germline V gene, CDR1 is SGHRS and CDR2 is YFSETQ. Notes on the study in general: Day 15 to 85 contracting clones showed balanced CD4/CD8; day 15 to 37 expanders favored CD4+. Pre-infection memory held some responding clones, suggesting pre-existing cross-reactive T cells responded.

This sequence joins TRBV5-1 and TRBJ2-5, with TRBD1 identical over 11 bases. The sequenced material came from PBMCs or a T cell subset sorted from them (not recorded which). The TCR was taken from an adult woman who had mild COVID-19 (a few samples of this study predate the infection). Cell type and time point are not known. The CDR3 nucleotides read TGCGCCAGCAGCTCTTGGACAGGGGGCTCGGATGGAGAGACCCAGTACTTC. Protein: CASSSWTGGSDGETQYF.